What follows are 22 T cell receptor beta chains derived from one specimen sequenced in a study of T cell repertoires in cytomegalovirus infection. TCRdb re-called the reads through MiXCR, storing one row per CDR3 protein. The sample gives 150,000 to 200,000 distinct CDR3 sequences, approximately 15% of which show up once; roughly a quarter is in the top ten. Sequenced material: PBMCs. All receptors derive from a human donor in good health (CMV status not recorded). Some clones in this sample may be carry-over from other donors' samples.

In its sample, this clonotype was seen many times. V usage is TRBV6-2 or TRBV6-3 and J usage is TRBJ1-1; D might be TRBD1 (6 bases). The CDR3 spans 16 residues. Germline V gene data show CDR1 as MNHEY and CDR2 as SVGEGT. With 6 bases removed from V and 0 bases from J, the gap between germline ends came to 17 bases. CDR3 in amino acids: CASSPPGQGMNTEAFF. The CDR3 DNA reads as TGTGCCAGCAGCCCCCCGGGGCAGGGGATGAACACTGAAGCTTTCTTT.

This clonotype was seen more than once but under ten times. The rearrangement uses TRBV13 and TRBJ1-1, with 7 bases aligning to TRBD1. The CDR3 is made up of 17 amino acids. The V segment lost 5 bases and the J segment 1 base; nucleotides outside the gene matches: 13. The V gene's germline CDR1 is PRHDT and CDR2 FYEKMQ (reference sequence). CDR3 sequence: CASSTGTVLLGNTEAFF. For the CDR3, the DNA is TGTGCCAGCAGCACCGGGACAGTGTTGCTTGGGAACACTGAAGCTTTCTTT.

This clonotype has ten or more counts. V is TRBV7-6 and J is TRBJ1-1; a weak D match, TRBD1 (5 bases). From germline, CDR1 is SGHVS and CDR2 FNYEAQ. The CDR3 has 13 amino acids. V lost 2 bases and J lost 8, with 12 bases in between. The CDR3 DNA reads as TGTGCCAGCAGCTTAAAGGGGAAAACGGAAGCTTTCTTT. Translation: CASSLKGKTEAFF. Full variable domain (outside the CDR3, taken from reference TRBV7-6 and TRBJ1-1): GAGVSQSPRYKVTKRGQDVALRCDPISGHVSLYWYRQALGQGPEFLTYFNYEAQQDKSGLPNDRFSAERPEGSISTLTIQRTEQRDSAMYRCASSLKGKTEAFFGQGTRLTVV.

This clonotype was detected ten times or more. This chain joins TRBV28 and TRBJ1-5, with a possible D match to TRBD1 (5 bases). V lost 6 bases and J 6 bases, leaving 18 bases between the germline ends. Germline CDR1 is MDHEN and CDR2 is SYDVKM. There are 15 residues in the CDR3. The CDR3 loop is CASSSVGGEAQPQHF. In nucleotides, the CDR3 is TGTGCCAGCAGCTCGGTGGGGGGGGAGGCTCAGCCCCAGCATTTT.

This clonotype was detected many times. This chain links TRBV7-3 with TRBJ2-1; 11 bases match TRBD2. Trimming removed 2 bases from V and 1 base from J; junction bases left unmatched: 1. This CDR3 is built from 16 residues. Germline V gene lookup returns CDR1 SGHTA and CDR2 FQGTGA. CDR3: CASSLASGGSYNEQFF. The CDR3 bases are TGTGCCAGCAGCTTAGCTAGCGGGGGGTCCTACAATGAGCAGTTCTTC.

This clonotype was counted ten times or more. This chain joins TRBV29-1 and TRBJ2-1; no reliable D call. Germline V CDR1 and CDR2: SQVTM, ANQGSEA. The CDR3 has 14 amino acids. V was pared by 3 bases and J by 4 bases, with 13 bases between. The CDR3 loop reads CSVEFQAGYNEQFF. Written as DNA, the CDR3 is TGCAGCGTTGAGTTCCAGGCAGGATACAATGAGCAGTTCTTC.

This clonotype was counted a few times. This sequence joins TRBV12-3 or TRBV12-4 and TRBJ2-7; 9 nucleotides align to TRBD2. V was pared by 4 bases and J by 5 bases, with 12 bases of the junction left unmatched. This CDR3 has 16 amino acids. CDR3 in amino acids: CASSSSRSGRIHEQYF. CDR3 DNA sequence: TGTGCCAGCAGTTCCTCCAGAAGCGGGAGGATCCACGAGCAGTACTTC.

DNA for the CDR3: TGCAGTGCTCCAAACCAGTTAGGTGGAAACACCATATATTTT. Its protein product is CSAPNQLGGNTIYF. This chain joins TRBV20-1 and TRBJ1-3, with D hard to call. V dropped 5 bases and J dropped 3 bases, with 14 bases sitting between them. The CDR3 runs 14 residues. Germline values: CDR1 DFQATT, CDR2 SNEGSKA (reference sequence).

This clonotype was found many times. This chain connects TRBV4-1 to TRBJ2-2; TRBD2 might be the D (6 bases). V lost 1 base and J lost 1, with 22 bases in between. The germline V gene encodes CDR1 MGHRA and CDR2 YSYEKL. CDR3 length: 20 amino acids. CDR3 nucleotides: TGCGCCAGCAGCCAAGGGGGATTCGGGGGAAGGAGTAGGAACACCGGGGAGCTGTTTTTT. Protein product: CASSQGGFGGRSRNTGELFF.

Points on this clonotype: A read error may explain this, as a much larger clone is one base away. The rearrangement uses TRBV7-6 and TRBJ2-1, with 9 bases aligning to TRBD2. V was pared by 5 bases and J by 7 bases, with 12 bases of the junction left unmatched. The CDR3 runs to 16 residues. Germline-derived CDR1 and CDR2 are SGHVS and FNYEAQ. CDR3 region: CASSPGTSRSINEQFF. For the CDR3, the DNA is TGTGCCAGCAGCCCCGGGACTAGCAGGAGCATAAATGAGCAGTTCTTC. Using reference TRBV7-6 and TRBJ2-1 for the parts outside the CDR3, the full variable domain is GAGVSQSPRYKVTKRGQDVALRCDPISGHVSLYWYRQALGQGPEFLTYFNYEAQQDKSGLPNDRFSAERPEGSISTLTIQRTEQRDSAMYRCASSPGTSRSINEQFFGPGTRLTVL.

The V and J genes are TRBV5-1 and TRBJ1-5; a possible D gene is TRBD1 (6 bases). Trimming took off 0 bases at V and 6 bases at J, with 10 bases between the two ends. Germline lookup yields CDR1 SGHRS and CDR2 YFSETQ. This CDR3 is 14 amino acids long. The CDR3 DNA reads TGCGCCAGCAGCTTGGGACAGGATACTCAGCCCCAGCATTTT. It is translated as CASSLGQDTQPQHF.

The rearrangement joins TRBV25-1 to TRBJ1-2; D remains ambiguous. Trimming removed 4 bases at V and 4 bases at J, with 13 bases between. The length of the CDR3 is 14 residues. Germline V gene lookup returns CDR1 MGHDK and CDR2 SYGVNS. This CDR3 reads CASSGPVLFYGYTF. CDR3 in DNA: TGTGCCAGCAGTGGGCCGGTACTTTTCTATGGCTACACCTTC.

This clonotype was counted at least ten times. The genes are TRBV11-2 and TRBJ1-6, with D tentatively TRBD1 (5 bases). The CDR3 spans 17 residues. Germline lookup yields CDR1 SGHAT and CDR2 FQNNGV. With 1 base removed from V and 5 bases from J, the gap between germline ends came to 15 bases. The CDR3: CASSLVGRGRNNSPLHF. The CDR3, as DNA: TGTGCCAGCAGCTTAGTTGGGCGGGGGAGGAATAATTCACCCCTCCACTTT. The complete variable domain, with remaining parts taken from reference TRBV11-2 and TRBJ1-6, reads EAGVAQSPRYKIIEKRQSVAFWCNPISGHATLYWYQQILGQGPKLLIQFQNNGVVDDSQLPKDRFSAERLKGVDSTLKIQPAKLEDSAVYLCASSLVGRGRNNSPLHFGNGTRLTVT.

As DNA, the CDR3 is TGCAGTGCTGGGGCTAGCGGGGGGAGACTCAATGAGCAGTTCTTC. Protein product: CSAGASGGRLNEQFF. The chain carries TRBV20-1 and TRBJ2-1, with TRBD2 identical over 11 bases. This CDR3 comprises 15 residues. Losses at the gene ends were 5 bases for V and 6 bases for J; bases not matched to a gene: 9. Germline V gene data show CDR1 as DFQATT and CDR2 as SNEGSKA (reference sequence).

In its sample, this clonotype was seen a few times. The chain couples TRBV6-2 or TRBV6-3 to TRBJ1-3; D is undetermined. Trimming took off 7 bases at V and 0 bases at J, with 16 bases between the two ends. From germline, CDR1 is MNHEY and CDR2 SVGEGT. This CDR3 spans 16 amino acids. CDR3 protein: CASTDPTPSSGNTIYF. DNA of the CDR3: TGTGCCAGCACTGACCCCACACCGAGCTCTGGAAACACCATATATTTT.

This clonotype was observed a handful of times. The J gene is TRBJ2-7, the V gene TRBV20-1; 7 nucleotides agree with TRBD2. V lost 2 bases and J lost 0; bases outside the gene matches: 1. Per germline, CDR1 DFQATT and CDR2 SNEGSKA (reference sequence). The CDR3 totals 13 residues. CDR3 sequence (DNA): TGCAGTGCTAGACTAGCGGACTCCTACGAGCAGTACTTC. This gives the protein CSARLADSYEQYF.

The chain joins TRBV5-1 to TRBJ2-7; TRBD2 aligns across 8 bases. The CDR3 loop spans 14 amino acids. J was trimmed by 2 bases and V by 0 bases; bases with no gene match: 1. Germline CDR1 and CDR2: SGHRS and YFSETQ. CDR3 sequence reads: CASSLASGPYEQYF. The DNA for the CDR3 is TGCGCCAGCAGCTTGGCTAGCGGGCCCTACGAGCAGTACTTC.

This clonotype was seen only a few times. The CDR3 nucleotides are TGCGCCAGCAGATCCACTAGCGGGAGGGATGCAGATACGCAGTATTTT. Amino acid sequence: CASRSTSGRDADTQYF. The gene calls are TRBV10-2 and TRBJ2-3; 13 bases agree with TRBD2. CDR3 length: 16 amino acids. Germline V gene data show CDR1 as WSHSY and CDR2 as SAAADI. The V and J ends lost 6 bases and 4 bases, in that order; junction bases with no gene match: 7.

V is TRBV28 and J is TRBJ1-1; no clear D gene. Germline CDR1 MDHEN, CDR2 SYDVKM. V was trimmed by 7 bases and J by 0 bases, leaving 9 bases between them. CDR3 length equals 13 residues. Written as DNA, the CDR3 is TGTGCCAGCATTGGCCAAATGAACACTGAAGCTTTCTTT. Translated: CASIGQMNTEAFF.

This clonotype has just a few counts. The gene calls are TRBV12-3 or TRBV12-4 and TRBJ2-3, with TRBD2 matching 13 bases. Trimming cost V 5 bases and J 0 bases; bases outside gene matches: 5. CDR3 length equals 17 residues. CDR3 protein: CASSRTSGGTSTDTQYF. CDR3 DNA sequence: TGTGCCAGCAGTCGGACTAGCGGGGGAACTAGCACAGATACGCAGTATTTT.

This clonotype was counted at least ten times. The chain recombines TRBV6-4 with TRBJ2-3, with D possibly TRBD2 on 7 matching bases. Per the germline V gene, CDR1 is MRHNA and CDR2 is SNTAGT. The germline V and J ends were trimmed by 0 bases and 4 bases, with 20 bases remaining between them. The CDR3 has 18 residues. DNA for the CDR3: TGTGCCAGCAGTGACTCCATTCGGGGGGCCGGGACCCCAGATACGCAGTATTTT. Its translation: CASSDSIRGAGTPDTQYF.

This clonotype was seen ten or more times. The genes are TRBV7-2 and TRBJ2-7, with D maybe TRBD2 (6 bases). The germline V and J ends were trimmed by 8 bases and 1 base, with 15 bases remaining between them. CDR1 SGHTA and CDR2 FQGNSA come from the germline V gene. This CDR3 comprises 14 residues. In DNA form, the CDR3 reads TGTGCCAGCGAACTCCTGGGGGGATCCTACGAGCAGTACTTC. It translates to CASELLGGSYEQYF.